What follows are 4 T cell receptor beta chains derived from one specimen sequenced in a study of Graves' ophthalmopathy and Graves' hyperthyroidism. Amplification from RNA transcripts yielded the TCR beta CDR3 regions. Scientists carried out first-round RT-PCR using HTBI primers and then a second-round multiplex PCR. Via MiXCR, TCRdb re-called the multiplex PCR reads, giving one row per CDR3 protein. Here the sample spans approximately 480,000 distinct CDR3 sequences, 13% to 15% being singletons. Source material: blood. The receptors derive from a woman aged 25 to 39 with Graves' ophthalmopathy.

In DNA form, the CDR3 reads TGCAGTGCCCGAAGACAGGGTGAAGCTTTCTTT. Protein sequence: CSARRQGEAFF. The chain joins TRBV20-1 to TRBJ1-1, with 7 bases matching TRBD1. V trimming: 6 bases; J trimming: 7 bases; junction bases outside the gene matches: 5. Germline lookup yields CDR1 DFQATT and CDR2 SNEGSKA (reference sequence). CDR3 length: 11 residues.

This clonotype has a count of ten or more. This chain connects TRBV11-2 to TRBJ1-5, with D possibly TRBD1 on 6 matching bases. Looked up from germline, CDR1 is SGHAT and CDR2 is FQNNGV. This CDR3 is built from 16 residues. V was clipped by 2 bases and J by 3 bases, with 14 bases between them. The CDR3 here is CASSLMLQGINQPQHF. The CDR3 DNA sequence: TGTGCCAGCAGCTTAATGTTGCAGGGGATCAATCAGCCCCAGCATTTT.

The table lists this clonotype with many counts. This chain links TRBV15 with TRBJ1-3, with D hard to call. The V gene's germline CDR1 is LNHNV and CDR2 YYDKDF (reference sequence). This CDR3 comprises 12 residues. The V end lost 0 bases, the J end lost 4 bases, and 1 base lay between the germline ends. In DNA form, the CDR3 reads TGTGCCACCAGCAGAGACGGAAACACCATATATTTT. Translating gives CATSRDGNTIYF. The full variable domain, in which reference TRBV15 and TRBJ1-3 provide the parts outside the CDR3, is DAMVIQNPRYQVTQFGKPVTLSCSQTLNHNVMYWYQQKSSQAPKLLFHYYDKDFNNEADTPDNFQSRRPNTSFCFLDIRSPGLGDTAMYLCATSRDGNTIYFGEGSWLTVV.

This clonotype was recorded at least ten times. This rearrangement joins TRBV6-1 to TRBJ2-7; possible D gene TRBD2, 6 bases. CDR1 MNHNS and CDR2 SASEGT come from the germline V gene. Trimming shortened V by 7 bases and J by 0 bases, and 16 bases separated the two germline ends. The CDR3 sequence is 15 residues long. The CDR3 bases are TGTGCCAGCACTCGAATACGGGGGAGCTCCTACGAGCAGTACTTC. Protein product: CASTRIRGSSYEQYF.